Presented here are 2 T cell receptor beta chains from one specimen sequenced in a study of vaccination and CD4 T cells after COVID-19. Described treatment: approximately nine-day PBMC culture with coronavirus spike peptide pools or control peptides (ViraFEST assay). These receptors' antigens are unknown. Sequenced with the Oncomine TCR Beta short-read assay was DNA taken from cultured CD4+ T cells. A single record per CDR3 protein comes from TCRdb applying MiXCR to the PCR reads. Seen here are 15,000 to 20,000 distinct CDR3 sequences, 43% observed once, and the top ten hold 4.5% to 6%. The sample here was CD4+ T cells from blood, cultured in vitro, taken before SARS-CoV-2 vaccination. The source of these receptors is a human donor who had recovered from COVID-19.

This chain joins TRBV28 and TRBJ1-1, with D perhaps matching TRBD1 (5 bases). V lost 6 bases to trimming and J lost 0 bases, with 8 bases between them. In germline, CDR1 is MDHEN, CDR2 SYDVKM. This CDR3 spans 13 amino acids. CDR3 protein: CASRGDVNTEAFF. DNA for the CDR3: TGTGCCAGCAGGGGGGATGTGAACACTGAAGCTTTCTTT.

V gene TRBV6-1 combines with J gene TRBJ1-1; tentatively, D is TRBD1 (5 bases). The germline V and J ends were trimmed by 5 bases and 2 bases, with 15 bases remaining between them. The germline V gene has CDR1 MNHNS and CDR2 SASEGT. The CDR3 is 15 residues long. In DNA form, the CDR3 reads TGTGCCAGCAGTCACACGCGGGACGGCAACACTGAAGCTTTCTTT. It encodes CASSHTRDGNTEAFF.